This record looks at one T cell receptor (beta chain) sequence and its context. Its antigen is undetermined. V lost 2 bases to trimming and J lost 6 bases, with 12 bases between them. The CDR3 length is 13 residues. Germline-derived CDR1 and CDR2 are SGDLS and YYNGEE. The record originates from a study of cytomegalovirus exposure and HLA in healthy donors. At the level of the study: The study's early data release held approximately 91 million unique TCRs from HLA-typed donors.

Study-wide results and limits: Some highly shared sequence variants likely arose as a pipeline artifact. According to the study, approximately 150 TCR beta chains were cytomegalovirus-associated.

60 Vbeta and 13 Jbeta primers were used in PCR. Using immunoSEQ multiplex PCR, the repertoire was profiled, and TCRdb retains in-frame clones only, with some absent. The data show 150,000 to 200,000 clones, around three quarters seen once. Sequencing input: PBMCs. The chain uses TRBV9 and TRBJ2-7; D may be TRBD1 (6 bases). The source of this sequence is a boy younger than 18 in good health and CMV-seronegative. The CDR3 protein is CASSVGQSGEQYF. In DNA, the CDR3 is TGTGCCAGCAGCGTTGGACAGTCAGGCGAGCAGTACTTC.